At least ten counts were recorded for the clone carrying this T cell receptor beta chain. Germline V gene sequence: CDR1 DFQATT, CDR2 SNEGSKA (reference sequence). V shed 0 bases and J shed 6 bases, with 14 bases lying between them. The CDR3 consists of 15 residues. Drawn at first hyperthyroidism diagnosis, the blood sample preceded any ophthalmopathy symptoms. Researchers amplified the TCR beta CDR3 regions from RNA transcripts. TCR CDR3 underwent first-round RT-PCR with the HTBI primer set. MiXCR, applied by TCRdb to the multiplex PCR reads, yields one record per CDR3 protein. Among approximately 620,000 distinct CDR3 sequences listed, around 14% were seen once. This specimen belongs to a study of T cells in Graves' hyperthyroidism and ophthalmopathy.

The chain recombines TRBV20-1 with TRBJ2-2; no clear D gene. This clonotype was sampled from a woman younger than 45 with Graves' hyperthyroidism that later progressed to Graves' ophthalmopathy. Material for sequencing was blood. The CDR3 region is CSARERQAYPGELFF. CDR3 in DNA: TGCAGTGCTAGAGAAAGGCAGGCGTACCCCGGGGAGCTGTTTTTT.